This entry lists 3 T cell receptor beta chains sequenced from one sample in a study of technical replicates of blood from a few donors. Assay used: immunoSEQ multiplex PCR; TCRdb lists only in-frame clones, some missing. This repertoire shows 75,000 to 95,000 clones, under 95% found once; its top ten account for roughly 0.3%. The sequenced sample was T cells isolated from PBMCs. Receptors originate from a human donor in good health.

The chain recombines TRBV2 with TRBJ2-7, with 11 bases matching TRBD2. The CDR3 spans 13 residues. Per germline, CDR1 SNHLY and CDR2 FYNNEI. Trimming took 10 bases from V and 2 from J; bases not matched to a gene: 4. In nucleotides, the CDR3 is TGTGCCATGACTAGCGGGGACGCCTACGAGCAGTACTTC. Its translation: CAMTSGDAYEQYF.

The chain recombines TRBV19 with TRBJ1-1; D perhaps matches TRBD1 (5 bases). Germline CDR1 reads LNHDA; CDR2 reads SQIVND (reference sequence). There are 13 residues in the CDR3. Deletions cut 5 bases from V and 4 bases from J, with 11 bases between. CDR3 sequence: CASSYRTLTEAFF. Here the CDR3 DNA reads TGTGCCAGTAGTTACAGGACGCTCACTGAAGCTTTCTTT.

Remarks on this clone: At one end, the junction sequence differs from germline, possibly due to a read error. This rearrangement joins TRBV7-7 to TRBJ2-1, with 10 positions matching TRBD2. Germline values: CDR1 SSHAT, CDR2 FNYEAQ (reference sequence). The length of the CDR3 is 15 residues. This CDR3 is CASSPSSGGFNEQFF. The CDR3 nucleotides are TGTGCTAGCAGCCCATCTAGCGGGGGTTTCAATGAGCAGTTCTTC.